This T cell receptor (beta chain) was found in a study of regulatory T cells in long-lasting Graves disease. There are many counts of this clonotype. Its antigen is unidentified. Germline CDR1 reads MDHEN; CDR2 reads SYDVKM. This CDR3 spans 17 amino acids. With V trimmed by 3 bases and J by 0 bases, 6 bases remained unmatched. According to the study, TCR beta libraries were built with iRepertoire HTBI primers and CDR3-region Arm-PCR. A single record per CDR3 protein comes from TCRdb applying MiXCR to the multiplex PCR reads. This table holds 350,000 to 550,000 distinct CDR3 sequences, about 16% found once. General study points: Between persistent patients, around 2,900 public clonotypes were shared, exceeding the approximately 870 shared between new patients.

Sample time point: newly diagnosed GD, antithyroid drugs for less than 3 months. PBMC-derived RNA was used for the TCR library. These data are also associated with another study on T cells in Graves' hyperthyroidism and ophthalmopathy. Per that study: The study left out patients who had uncontrolled infection, other autoimmune disease, pregnancy or lactation. HTBI primers drove first-round RT-PCR of the TCR CDR3.

The J gene is TRBJ2-3, the V gene TRBV28; 10 bases line up with TRBD1. The source is a woman between 18 and 29 years old with Graves disease. The starting material was peripheral blood mononuclear cells (PBMCs), obtained at new diagnosis, from a patient treated with antithyroid drugs. In DNA form, the CDR3 reads TGTGCCAGCAGTTTCCAGGGACAGGGGACTAGCACAGATACGCAGTATTTT. Translation gives CASSFQGQGTSTDTQYF.